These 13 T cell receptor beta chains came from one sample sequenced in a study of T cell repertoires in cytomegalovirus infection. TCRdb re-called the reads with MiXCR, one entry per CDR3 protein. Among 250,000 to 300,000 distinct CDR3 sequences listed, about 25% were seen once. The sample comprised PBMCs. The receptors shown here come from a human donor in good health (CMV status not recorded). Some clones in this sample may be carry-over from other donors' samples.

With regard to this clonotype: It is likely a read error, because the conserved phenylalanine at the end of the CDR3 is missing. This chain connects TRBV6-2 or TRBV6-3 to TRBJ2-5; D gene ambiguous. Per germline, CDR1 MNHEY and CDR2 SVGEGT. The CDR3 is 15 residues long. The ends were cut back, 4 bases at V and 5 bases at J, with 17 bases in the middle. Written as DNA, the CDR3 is TGTGCCAGCAGTTCGGTTAGCCGAGGCCAGGAGACCCAGTACTTA. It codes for CASSSVSRGQETQYL.

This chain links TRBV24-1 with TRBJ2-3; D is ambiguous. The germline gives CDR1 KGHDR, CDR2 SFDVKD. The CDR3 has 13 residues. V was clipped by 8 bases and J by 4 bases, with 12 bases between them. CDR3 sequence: CATTPGGADTQYF. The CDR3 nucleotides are TGTGCCACCACTCCTGGTGGGGCAGATACGCAGTATTTT.

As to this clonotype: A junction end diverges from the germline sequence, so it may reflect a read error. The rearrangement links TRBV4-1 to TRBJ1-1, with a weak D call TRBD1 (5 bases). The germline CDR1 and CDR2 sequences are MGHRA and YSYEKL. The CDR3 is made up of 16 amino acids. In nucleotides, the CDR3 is TGTGCCAGCAGCCAAGATCTCGGGCAGGGGAACACTGAAGCTTTCTTT. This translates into CASSQDLGQGNTEAFF.

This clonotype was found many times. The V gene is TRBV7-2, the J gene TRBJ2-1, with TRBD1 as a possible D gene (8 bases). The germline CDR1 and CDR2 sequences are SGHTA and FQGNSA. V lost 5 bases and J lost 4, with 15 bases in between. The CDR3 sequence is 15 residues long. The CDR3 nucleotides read TGTGCCAGCAGCGTACAGGGGGGGGGTTACAATGAGCAGTTCTTC. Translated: CASSVQGGGYNEQFF.

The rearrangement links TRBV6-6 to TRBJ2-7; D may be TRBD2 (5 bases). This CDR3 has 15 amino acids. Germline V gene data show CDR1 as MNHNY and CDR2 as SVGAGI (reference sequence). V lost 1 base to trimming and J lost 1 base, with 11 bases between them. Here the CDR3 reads CASSYFPGFSYEQYF. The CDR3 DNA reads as TGTGCCAGCAGTTACTTTCCGGGATTTTCCTACGAGCAGTACTTC.

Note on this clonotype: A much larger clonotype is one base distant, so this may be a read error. CDR3 loop: CASSLSTTQETQYF. Here the CDR3 DNA reads TGTGCCAGCAGCTTATCGACCACCCAAGAGACCCAGTACTTC. The chain combines TRBV7-2 with TRBJ2-5; the D is unclear. Per the germline V gene, CDR1 is SGHTA and CDR2 is FQGNSA. This CDR3 region has 14 residues. V was shortened by 2 bases and J by 1 base, with 8 bases between the two germline ends.

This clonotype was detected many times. The CDR3 DNA reads TGTGCCAGCAGCCCGAGGGGACAGCGTGGAAACACCATATATTTT. Translating gives CASSPRGQRGNTIYF. The chain links TRBV7-2 to TRBJ1-3, with 7 bases matching TRBD1. Germline CDR1 reads SGHTA; CDR2 reads FQGNSA. This CDR3 is 15 amino acids long. The V and J ends lost 5 bases and 3 bases, in that order; junction bases with no gene match: 7.

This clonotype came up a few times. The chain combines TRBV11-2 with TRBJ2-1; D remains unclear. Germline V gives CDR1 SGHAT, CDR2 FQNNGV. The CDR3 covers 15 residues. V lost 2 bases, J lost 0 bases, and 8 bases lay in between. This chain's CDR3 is CASSLRTDSYNEQFF. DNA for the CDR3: TGTGCCAGCAGCTTAAGGACCGACTCCTACAATGAGCAGTTCTTC.

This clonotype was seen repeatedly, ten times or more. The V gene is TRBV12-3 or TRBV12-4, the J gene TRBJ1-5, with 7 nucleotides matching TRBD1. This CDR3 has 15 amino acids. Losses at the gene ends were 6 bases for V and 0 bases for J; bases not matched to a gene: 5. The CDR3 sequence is CASRAQGLSNQPQHF. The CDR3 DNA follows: TGTGCCAGCAGGGCACAGGGGCTTAGCAATCAGCCCCAGCATTTT.

The CDR3 spells CASEGQLTMNTEAFF. CDR3 in DNA: TGTGCCAGCGAGGGACAGCTCACCATGAACACTGAAGCTTTCTTT. The V gene is TRBV6-2 or TRBV6-3, the J gene TRBJ1-1; 7 positions agree with TRBD1. The V and J ends lost 8 bases and 0 bases, in that order; junction bases with no gene match: 9. This CDR3 contains 15 residues. The germline V gene has CDR1 MNHEY and CDR2 SVGEGT.

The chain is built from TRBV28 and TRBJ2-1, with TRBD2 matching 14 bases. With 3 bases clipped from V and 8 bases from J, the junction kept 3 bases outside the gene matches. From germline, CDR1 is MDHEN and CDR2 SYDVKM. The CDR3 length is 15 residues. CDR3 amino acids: CASSLGTSGSHEQFF. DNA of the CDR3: TGTGCCAGCAGTTTGGGGACTAGCGGGAGCCATGAGCAGTTCTTC.

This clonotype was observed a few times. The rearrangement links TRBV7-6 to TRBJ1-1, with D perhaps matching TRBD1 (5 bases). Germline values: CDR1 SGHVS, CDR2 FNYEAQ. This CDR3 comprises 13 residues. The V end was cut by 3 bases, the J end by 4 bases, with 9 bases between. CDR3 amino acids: CASSLSGSTEAFF. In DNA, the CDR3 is TGTGCCAGCAGCTTGTCAGGGAGCACTGAAGCTTTCTTT.

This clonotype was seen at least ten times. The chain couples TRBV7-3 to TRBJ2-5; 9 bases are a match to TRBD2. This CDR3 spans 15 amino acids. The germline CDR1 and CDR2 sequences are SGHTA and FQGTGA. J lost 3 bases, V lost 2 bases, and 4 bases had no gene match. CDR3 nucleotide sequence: TGTGCCAGCAGCTTAGCCGGGACTAGCAAAGAGACCCAGTACTTC. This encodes CASSLAGTSKETQYF.